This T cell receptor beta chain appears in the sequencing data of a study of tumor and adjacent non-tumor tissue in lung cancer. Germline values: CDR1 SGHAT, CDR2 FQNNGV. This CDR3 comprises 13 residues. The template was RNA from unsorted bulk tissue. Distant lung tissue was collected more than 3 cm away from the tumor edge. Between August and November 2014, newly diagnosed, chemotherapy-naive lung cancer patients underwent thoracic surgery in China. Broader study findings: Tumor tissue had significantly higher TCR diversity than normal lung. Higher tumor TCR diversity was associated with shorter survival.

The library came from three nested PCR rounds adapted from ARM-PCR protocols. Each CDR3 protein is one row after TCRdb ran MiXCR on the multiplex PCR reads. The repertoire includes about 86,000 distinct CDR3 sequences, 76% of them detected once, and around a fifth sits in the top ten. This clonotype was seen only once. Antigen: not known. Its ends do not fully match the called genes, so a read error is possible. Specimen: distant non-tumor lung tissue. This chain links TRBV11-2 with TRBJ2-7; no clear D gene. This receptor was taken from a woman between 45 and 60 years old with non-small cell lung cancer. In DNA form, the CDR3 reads TGTACCAGCAGCTTAGAGTCGTCGGGCGAGCACTACTTT. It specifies CTSSLESSGEHYF.